The 5 T cell receptor beta chains below all came from one sample that was sequenced in a study of cytomegalovirus exposure and HLA in healthy donors. Profiled with immunoSEQ multiplex PCR; TCRdb holds only in-frame clones, not every one. The profile shows under 250,000 clones, around 86% of them singletons. The specimen was PBMCs. These receptors all come from a woman between 18 and 29 years old in good health and CMV-seropositive.

The chain is built from TRBV28 and TRBJ2-7; a weak D match, TRBD1 (6 bases). The V gene lost 3 bases and the J gene lost 3 bases, with 15 bases spanning the gap. CDR3 length: 15 amino acids. The germline gives CDR1 MDHEN, CDR2 SYDVKM. CDR3 loop: CASSLDRTSGYEQYF. The CDR3 DNA follows: TGTGCCAGCAGTTTGGACAGAACATCGGGCTACGAGCAGTACTTC.

The chain is built from TRBV18 and TRBJ1-4, with a possible D match to TRBD1 (5 bases). This CDR3 comprises 14 residues. The V and J ends lost 3 bases and 5 bases respectively, with 10 bases between them. Germline CDR1 is KGHSH and CDR2 is LQKENI. CDR3: CASSPVAGNEKLFF. The CDR3 bases are TGTGCCAGCTCACCGGTGGCAGGGAATGAAAAACTGTTTTTT.

The CDR3 DNA sequence: TGTGCCAGCAGCTTGTCCGGGACAGGACAACAGTATTTT. Translation: CASSLSGTGQQYF. The V gene is TRBV5-4, the J gene TRBJ2-3, with 8 bases fitting TRBD1. CDR1 and CDR2 (germline): SGHNT, YYREEE (reference sequence). Trimming took 1 base from V and 12 from J; bases not matched to a gene: 7. The CDR3 has 13 amino acids.

The rearrangement links TRBV15 to TRBJ1-1; D unresolved. This CDR3 spans 15 amino acids. CDR1 and CDR2 from the germline V gene are LNHNV and YYDKDF (reference sequence). V lost 2 bases and J 3 bases, leaving 13 bases between the germline ends. This CDR3 reads CATSRSVRRDTEAFF. The CDR3 nucleotides read TGTGCCACCAGCAGATCGGTGCGGAGGGACACTGAAGCTTTCTTT.

This chain connects TRBV6-5 to TRBJ2-1; tentative D call: TRBD1 (6 bases). Between the trimmed V and J ends, which lost 6 bases and 3 bases, there was a span of 6 bases. From germline, CDR1 is MNHEY and CDR2 SVGAGI. The CDR3 has 12 amino acids. As DNA, the CDR3 is TGTGCCAGCAGGACAGGCTACAATGAGCAGTTCTTC. This gives the protein CASRTGYNEQFF.